Listed below are T cell receptor beta chains from one sample, sequenced in a study of OX40 agonist ivuxolimab in advanced cancers. Clones were read by immunoSEQ multiplex PCR, and TCRdb kept only the in-frame ones, dropping some. The data contain fewer than 90,000 clones, 89% of them seen just once; the ten biggest clones take up around 0.38%. Sequenced here: CD4+ or CD8+ T cells sorted from blood, sampled in a trial of the OX40 agonist ivuxolimab. The receptors originated from an adult with an advanced solid tumor such as melanoma, head and neck, liver or kidney cancer. Both conserved end residues are part of each CDR3. The D gene is left open where the match is weak. Clone size is shown for a subset of rows, as once, few, many or a class of expanded clone.

D	J	size	V	CDR3	DNA
-	TRBJ2-1	-	TRBV7-7	CASSTSPNSYNEQFF	TGTGCCAGCAGCACCAGCCCCAACTCCTACAATGAGCAGTTCTTC
TRBD1	TRBJ2-5	-	TRBV5-1	CASSYEGDRENF	TGCGCCAGCAGCTATGAGGGGGACAGGGAAAACTTC
TRBD1	TRBJ1-3	-	TRBV25-1	CASTANRGFAIYF	TGTGCCAGCACGGCCAACAGGGGATTCGCCATATATTTT
-	TRBJ1-3	-	TRBV7-9	CASSRRTGWRDTIYF	TGTGCCAGCAGCCGGCGGACGGGCTGGAGAGACACCATATATTTT
TRBD1	TRBJ1-2	few	TRBV7-9	CASSQDRGRGYTF	TGTGCCAGCAGCCAGGACAGGGGACGTGGCTACACCTTC
-	TRBJ2-7	-	TRBV10-1	CASSGGGEQYF	TGCGCCAGCAGTGGAGGTGGCGAGCAGTACTTC
TRBD1	TRBJ1-6	-	TRBV6-5	CASSYSDRAHSPLHF	TGTGCCAGCAGTTACTCGGACAGGGCGCATTCACCCCTCCACTTT
-	TRBJ2-1	-	TRBV14	CASSQSFGPAEQIF	TGTGCCAGCAGCCAATCCTTCGGGCCCGCGGAGCAGATCTTC
-	TRBJ2-7	-	TRBV6-5	CASSPPPLSEQYF	TGTGCCAGCAGCCCCCCTCCTCTAAGCGAGCAGTACTTC
TRBD1	TRBJ2-3	-	TRBV4-3	CASSQGTGSTDTQYF	TGCGCCAGCAGCCAAGGGACAGGCAGCACAGATACGCAGTATTTT
-	TRBJ1-5	-	TRBV5-1	CASSLGAGGDQPQHF	TGCGCCAGCAGCTTGGGTGCAGGTGGGGATCAGCCCCAGCATTTT
TRBD1	TRBJ2-3	-	TRBV19	CASTSTGAWGTQYF	TGTGCCAGTACCTCGACAGGGGCCTGGGGTACGCAGTATTTT
-	TRBJ2-1	-	TRBV7-2	CASSPGPVRDNEQFF	TGTGCCAGCAGCCCCGGACCCGTTAGGGACAATGAGCAGTTCTTC
TRBD1	TRBJ2-4	-	TRBV5-1	CASSSGAGTGRSGKNIQYF	TGCGCCAGCAGCTCGGGCGCCGGGACAGGGAGGAGCGGCAAAAACATTCAGTACTTC
TRBD1	TRBJ1-1	-	TRBV2	CASSDGTGVIRSTEAFF	TGTGCCAGCAGTGATGGGACAGGGGTTATTCGGAGCACTGAAGCTTTCTTT
TRBD2	TRBJ2-3	-	TRBV7-2	CASSLTGTRGTDTQYF	TGTGCCAGCAGTTTGACCGGGACTAGGGGCACAGATACGCAGTATTTT
-	TRBJ1-4	-	TRBV7-9	CASSPGAGPATNEKLFF	TGTGCCAGCAGCCCTGGGGCAGGACCGGCAACTAATGAAAAACTGTTTTTT
TRBD1	TRBJ2-5	-	TRBV27	CASRTGGGRGTQYF	TGTGCCAGCAGAACAGGGGGCGGGAGAGGGACCCAGTACTTC